This T cell receptor beta chain was identified during a study of T-cell memory formation after mild COVID-19. Overall study findings and caveats: Pre-infection memory already had some responding clones, implying cross-reactive memory joined.

This clonotype showed up just a few times. Its antigen remains unidentified. V lost 3 bases, J lost 12 bases, and 7 bases stayed unmatched. Germline values: CDR1 LNHDA, CDR2 SQIVND (reference sequence). The CDR3 totals 13 residues. 5'RACE primed at constant segments yielded TCR alpha and TCR beta cDNA libraries bearing sample barcodes and UMIs. TCRdb analysed the 5' RACE reads with MiXCR anew, one entry per CDR3 protein. Among 300,000 to 400,000 distinct CDR3 sequences listed, around 21% were seen once. Sequenced: PBMCs or a T cell subset sorted from them (not recorded which). This chain uses TRBV19 with TRBJ2-1, with 8 bases aligning to TRBD1. This clonotype was obtained from an adult woman who had mild COVID-19 (a few samples of this study predate the infection). Cell type and time point are not known. This chain's CDR3 is CASSMHEDRGQFF. CDR3 DNA: TGTGCCAGTAGTATGCACGAAGACAGGGGGCAGTTCTTC. The entire variable domain, with the rest obtained from reference TRBV19 and TRBJ2-1, is as follows: DGGITQSPKYLFRKEGQNVTLSCEQNLNHDAMYWYRQDPGQGLRLIYYSQIVNDFQKGDIAEGYSVSREKKESFPLTVTSAQKNPTAFYLCASSMHEDRGQFFGPGTRLTVL.